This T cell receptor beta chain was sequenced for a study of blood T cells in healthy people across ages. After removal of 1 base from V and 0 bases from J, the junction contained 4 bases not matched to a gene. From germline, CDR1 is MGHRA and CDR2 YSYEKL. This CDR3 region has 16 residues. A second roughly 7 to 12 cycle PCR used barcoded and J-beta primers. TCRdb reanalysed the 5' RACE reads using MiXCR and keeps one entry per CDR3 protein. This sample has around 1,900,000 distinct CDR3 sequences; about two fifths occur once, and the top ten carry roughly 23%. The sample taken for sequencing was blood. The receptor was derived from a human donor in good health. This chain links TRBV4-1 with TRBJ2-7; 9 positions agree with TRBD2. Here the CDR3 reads CASSQGSGGYSYEQYF. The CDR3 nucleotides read TGCGCCAGCAGCCAAGGGAGCGGGGGGTACTCCTACGAGCAGTACTTC.